The clone carrying this TCR beta chain has only a few counts. The antigen is not known. The source of the sample is a study of shared clonotypes between healthy human individuals. Overall study findings and caveats: Estimated richness values were generally larger in naive subsets than in memory subsets.

J lost 2 bases, V lost 6 bases, and 4 bases had no gene match. The CDR3 consists of 14 residues. CDR1 is LGHNT and CDR2 is FRNRAP in the germline V gene. Methods used by the authors: Filtering of immunoSEQ junctional sequences could not match full-length read filtering. The protocol was immunoSEQ multiplex PCR, while the TCRdb copy is restricted to in-frame clones and leaves out a portion. The V and J calls and clone size come from that table; D and trimming were worked out from the DNA. The sample contains more than 1 million clones, approximately 80% of which appear only once. Input material: memory CD4+ T cells from PBMCs. The subset is: CD45RA-negative fraction. This chain connects TRBV12-5 to TRBJ1-5; 7 bases match TRBD1. The sequence was collected from a man between 18 and 29 years old in good health. Some clones in this sample may be carry-over from other donors' samples. CDR3 region: CASGTGPGNQPQHF. The CDR3 nucleotides read TGTGCTAGTGGGACAGGGCCCGGCAATCAGCCCCAGCATTTT. The variable domain in full, with the rest retrieved from reference TRBV12-5 and TRBJ1-5, is DARVTQTPRHKVTEMGQEVTMRCQPILGHNTVFWYRQTMMQGLELLAYFRNRAPLDDSGMPKDRFSAEMPDATLATLKIQPSEPRDSAVYFCASGTGPGNQPQHFGDGTRLSIL.